This T cell receptor beta chain stems from a study of blood T cell repertoires in COVID-19. Data came from immunoSEQ multiplex PCR; TCRdb stores just in-frame clones and leaves some out. Among just over 90,000 clones listed, about 77% were seen once. V gave up 7 bases and J gave up 3 bases, with 19 bases separating them. This CDR3 contains 15 residues. Germline CDR1 and CDR2: SNHLY and FYNNEI. This clone was observed many times. The chain links TRBV2 to TRBJ2-7, with D perhaps matching TRBD1 (5 bases). Specimen: peripheral blood. The clonotype comes from a human donor in a cohort sampled during active COVID-19. The CDR3 reads CASKFWTPQHYEQYF. Written as DNA, the CDR3 is TGTGCCAGCAAATTTTGGACACCCCAACACTACGAGCAGTACTTC.